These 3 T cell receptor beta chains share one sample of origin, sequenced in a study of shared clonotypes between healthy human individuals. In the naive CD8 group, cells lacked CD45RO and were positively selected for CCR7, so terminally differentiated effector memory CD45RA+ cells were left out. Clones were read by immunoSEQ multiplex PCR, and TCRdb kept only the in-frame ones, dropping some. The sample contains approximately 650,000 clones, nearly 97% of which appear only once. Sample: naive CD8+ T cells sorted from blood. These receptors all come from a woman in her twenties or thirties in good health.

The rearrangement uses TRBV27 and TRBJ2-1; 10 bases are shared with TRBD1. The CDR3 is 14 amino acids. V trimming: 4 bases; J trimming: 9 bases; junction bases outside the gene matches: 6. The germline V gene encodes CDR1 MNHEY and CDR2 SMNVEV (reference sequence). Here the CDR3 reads CASSSTGGSIEQFF. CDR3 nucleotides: TGTGCCAGCAGTTCGACAGGGGGCTCGATTGAGCAGTTCTTC.

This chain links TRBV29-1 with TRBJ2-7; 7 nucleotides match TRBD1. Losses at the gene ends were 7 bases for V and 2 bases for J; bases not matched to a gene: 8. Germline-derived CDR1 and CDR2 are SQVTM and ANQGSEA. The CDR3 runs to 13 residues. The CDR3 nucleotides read TGCAGCGCCGAAGACAGGGATACCTACGAGCAGTACTTC. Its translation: CSAEDRDTYEQYF.

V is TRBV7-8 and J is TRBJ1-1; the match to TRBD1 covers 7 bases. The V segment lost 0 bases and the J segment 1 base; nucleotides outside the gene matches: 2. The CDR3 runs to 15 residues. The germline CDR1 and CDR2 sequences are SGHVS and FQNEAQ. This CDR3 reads CASSLAWDRNTEAFF. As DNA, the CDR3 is TGTGCCAGCAGCTTAGCCTGGGACAGGAACACTGAAGCTTTCTTT.